This TCR beta chain was recovered during a study of blood T cell repertoires in COVID-19. Per the germline V gene, CDR1 is SEHNR and CDR2 is FQNEAQ (reference sequence). This CDR3 has 13 amino acids. In the case of this clone: One junction end disagrees with the germline gene, perhaps due to a read error.

In the source study's methods: Reference gene primer amplification in the assay estimated nucleated cell counts. Here immunoSEQ multiplex PCR was the method, and the copy in TCRdb shows in-frame clones only, minus some. V and J calls and clone size come straight from that table; D and trimming were deduced from the DNA. The data contain fewer than 200,000 clones, around 85% of them seen just once; the ten biggest clones take up about 9.7%. The V and J genes are TRBV7-9 and TRBJ2-7; 7 positions agree with TRBD1. This TCR was recovered from a man in his fifties or sixties with active or convalescent COVID-19. The sequenced sample was peripheral blood. The CDR3 DNA reads as TGTGCCAGCTCGGAAGAGACAGGGCTTGAGCCAACCTGG. This gives the protein CASSEETGLEPTW.